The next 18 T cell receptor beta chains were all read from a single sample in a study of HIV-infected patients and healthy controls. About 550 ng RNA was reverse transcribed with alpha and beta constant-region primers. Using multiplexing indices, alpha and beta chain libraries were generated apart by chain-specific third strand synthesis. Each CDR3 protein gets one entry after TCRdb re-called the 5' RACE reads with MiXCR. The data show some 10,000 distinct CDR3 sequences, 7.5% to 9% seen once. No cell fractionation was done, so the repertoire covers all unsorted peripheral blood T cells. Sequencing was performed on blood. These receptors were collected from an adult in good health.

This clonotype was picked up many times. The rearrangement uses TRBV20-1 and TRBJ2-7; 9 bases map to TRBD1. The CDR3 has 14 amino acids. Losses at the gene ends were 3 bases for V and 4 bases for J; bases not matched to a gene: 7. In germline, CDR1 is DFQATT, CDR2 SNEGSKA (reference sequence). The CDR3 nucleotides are TGCAGTGCTAGCGCCTGGGACAGGGCGTACGAGCAGTACTTC. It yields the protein CSASAWDRAYEQYF.

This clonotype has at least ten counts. The CDR3 DNA reads as TGTGCCAGCTCACGGAAGGGGCCGCCAAGTGAAGCTTTCTTT. It specifies CASSRKGPPSEAFF. This chain joins TRBV18 and TRBJ1-1; D possibly corresponds to TRBD1 (5 bases). The CDR3 is 14 residues long. Deletions cut 4 bases from V and 7 bases from J, with 16 bases between. Germline-derived CDR1 and CDR2 are KGHSH and LQKENI.

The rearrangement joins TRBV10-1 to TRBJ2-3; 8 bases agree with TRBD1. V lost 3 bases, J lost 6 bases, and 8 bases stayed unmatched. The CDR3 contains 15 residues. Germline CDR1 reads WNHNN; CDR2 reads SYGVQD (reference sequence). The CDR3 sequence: CASSDIGQGRDTQYF. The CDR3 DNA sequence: TGCGCCAGCAGTGACATCGGACAGGGAAGGGATACGCAGTATTTT.

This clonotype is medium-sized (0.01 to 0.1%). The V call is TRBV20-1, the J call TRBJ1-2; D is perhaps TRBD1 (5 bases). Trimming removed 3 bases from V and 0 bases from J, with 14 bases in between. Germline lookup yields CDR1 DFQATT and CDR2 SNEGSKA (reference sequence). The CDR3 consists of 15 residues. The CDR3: CSASNVGPANYGYTF. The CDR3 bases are TGCAGTGCTAGTAATGTGGGACCAGCTAACTATGGCTACACCTTC.

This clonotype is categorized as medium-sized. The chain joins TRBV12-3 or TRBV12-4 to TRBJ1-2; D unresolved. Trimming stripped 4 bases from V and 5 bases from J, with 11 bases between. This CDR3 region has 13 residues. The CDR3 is CASSSGVKYGYTF. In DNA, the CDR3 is TGTGCCAGCAGTTCAGGTGTCAAGTATGGCTACACCTTC.

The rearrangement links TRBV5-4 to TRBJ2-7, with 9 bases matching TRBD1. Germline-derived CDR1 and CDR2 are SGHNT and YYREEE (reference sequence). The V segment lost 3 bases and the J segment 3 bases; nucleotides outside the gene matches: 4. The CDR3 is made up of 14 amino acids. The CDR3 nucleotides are TGTGCCAGCAGCTCAAAGACAGGGGGCTACGAGCAGTACTTC. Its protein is CASSSKTGGYEQYF.

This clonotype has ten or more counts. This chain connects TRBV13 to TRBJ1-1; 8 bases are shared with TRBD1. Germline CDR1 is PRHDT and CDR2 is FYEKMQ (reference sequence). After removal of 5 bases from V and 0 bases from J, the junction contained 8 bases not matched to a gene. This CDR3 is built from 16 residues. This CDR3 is CASSRGQGGVNTEAFF. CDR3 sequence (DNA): TGTGCCAGCAGCCGAGGACAGGGTGGGGTGAACACTGAAGCTTTCTTT.

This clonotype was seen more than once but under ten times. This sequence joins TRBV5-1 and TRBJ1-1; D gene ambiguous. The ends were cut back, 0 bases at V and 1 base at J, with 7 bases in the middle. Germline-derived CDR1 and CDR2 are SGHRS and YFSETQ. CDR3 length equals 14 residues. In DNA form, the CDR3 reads TGCGCCAGCAGCTTGGACCGTAGGAACACTGAAGCTTTCTTT. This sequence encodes CASSLDRRNTEAFF.

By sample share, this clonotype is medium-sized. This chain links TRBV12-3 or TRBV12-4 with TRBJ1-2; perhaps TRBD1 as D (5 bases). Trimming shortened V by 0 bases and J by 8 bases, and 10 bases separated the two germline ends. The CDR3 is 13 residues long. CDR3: CASSLARVKGYTF. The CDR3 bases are TGTGCCAGCAGTTTAGCCAGGGTGAAGGGCTACACCTTC.

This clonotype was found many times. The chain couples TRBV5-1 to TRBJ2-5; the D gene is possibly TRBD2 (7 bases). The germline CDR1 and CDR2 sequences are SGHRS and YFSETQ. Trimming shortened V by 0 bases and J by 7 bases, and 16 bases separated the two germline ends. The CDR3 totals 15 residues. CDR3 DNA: TGCGCCAGCAGCTTGGTTTCGGGGGGCGAAGGGACCCAGTACTTC. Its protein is CASSLVSGGEGTQYF.

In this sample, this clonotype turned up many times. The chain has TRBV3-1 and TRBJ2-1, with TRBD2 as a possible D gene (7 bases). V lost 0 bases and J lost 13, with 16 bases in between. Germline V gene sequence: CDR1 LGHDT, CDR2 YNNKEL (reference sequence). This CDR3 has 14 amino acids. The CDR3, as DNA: TGTGCCAGCAGCCAAGATCGTGGGGGGGGGCTCCAGTTCTTC. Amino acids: CASSQDRGGGLQFF.

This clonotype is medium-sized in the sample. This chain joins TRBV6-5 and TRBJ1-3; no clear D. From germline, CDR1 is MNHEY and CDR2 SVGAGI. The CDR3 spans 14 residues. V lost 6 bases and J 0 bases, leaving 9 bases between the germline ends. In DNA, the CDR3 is TGTGCCAGCAGCCTCTCCACCTCTGGAAACACCATATATTTT. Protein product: CASSLSTSGNTIYF.

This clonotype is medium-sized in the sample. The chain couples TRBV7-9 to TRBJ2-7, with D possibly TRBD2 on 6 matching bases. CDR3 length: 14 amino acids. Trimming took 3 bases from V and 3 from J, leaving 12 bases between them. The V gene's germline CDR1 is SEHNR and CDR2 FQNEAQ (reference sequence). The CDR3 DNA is TGTGCCAGCAGCTTCGGGGGTGGTGGCTACGAGCAGTACTTC. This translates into CASSFGGGGYEQYF.

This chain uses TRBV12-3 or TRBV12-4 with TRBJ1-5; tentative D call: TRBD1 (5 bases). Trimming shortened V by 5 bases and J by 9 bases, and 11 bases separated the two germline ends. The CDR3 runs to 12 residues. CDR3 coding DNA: TGTGCCAGCAGTACAGGCCCTCGGCCCCAGCATTTT. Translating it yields CASSTGPRPQHF.

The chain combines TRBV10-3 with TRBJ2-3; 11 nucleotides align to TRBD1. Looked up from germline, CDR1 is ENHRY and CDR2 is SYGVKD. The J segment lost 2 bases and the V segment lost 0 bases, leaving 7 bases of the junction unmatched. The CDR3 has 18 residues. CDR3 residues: CAISESTGTGGTTDTQYF. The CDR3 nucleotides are TGTGCCATCAGTGAGTCGACTGGGACAGGGGGGACCACAGATACGCAGTATTTT.

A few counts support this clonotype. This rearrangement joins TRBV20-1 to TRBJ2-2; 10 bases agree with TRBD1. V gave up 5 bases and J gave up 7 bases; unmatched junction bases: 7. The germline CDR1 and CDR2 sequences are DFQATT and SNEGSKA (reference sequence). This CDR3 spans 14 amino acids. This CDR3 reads CSAARQGASGELFF. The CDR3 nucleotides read TGCAGTGCTGCCCGACAGGGGGCTAGCGGGGAGCTGTTTTTT.

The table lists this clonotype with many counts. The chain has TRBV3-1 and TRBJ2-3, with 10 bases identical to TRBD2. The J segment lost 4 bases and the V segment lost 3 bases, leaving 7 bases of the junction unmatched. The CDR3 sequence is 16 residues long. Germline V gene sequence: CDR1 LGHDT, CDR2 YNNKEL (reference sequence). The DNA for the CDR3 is TGTGCCAGCAGCCACCCAGCGGGGGGGCCATCAGATACGCAGTATTTT. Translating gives CASSHPAGGPSDTQYF.

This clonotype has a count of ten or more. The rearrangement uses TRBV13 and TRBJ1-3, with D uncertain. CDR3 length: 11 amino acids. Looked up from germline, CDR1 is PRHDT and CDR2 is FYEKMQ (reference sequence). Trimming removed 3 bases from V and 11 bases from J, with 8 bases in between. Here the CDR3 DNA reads TGTGCCAGCAGCTTTAAGGGCCCCATATATTTT. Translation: CASSFKGPIYF.